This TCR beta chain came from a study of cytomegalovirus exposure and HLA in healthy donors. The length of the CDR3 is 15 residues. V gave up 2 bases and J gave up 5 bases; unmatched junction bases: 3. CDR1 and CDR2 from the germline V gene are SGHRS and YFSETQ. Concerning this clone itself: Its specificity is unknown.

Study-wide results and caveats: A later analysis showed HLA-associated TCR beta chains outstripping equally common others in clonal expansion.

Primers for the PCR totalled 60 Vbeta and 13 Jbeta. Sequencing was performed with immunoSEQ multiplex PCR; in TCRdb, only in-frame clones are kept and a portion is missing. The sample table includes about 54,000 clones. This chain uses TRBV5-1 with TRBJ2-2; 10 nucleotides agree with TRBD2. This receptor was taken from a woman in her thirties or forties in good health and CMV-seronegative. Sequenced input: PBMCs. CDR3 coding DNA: TGCGCCAGCAGCTTCGCTAGCGGGGGAACCGGGGAGCTGTTTTTT. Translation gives CASSFASGGTGELFF.